The following is a TCR beta chain sequence with its context. Antigen: not known. The CDR3 length is 14 residues. Per the germline V gene, CDR1 is SGHTA and CDR2 is FQGTGA. The V end was cut by 8 bases, the J end by 1 base, with 11 bases between. This entry comes from a study of cytomegalovirus exposure and HLA in healthy donors. As for the study in general: Researchers found that less than 90% of just under 400 genotyped donors fell within the Caucasian-associated ancestry cluster. Findings and caveats of the study: When the data were analyzed later, several of the most significant clusters appeared to be linked to common viral pathogens.

In the PCR, 60 Vbeta and 13 Jbeta primers were used. Assay: immunoSEQ multiplex PCR; the TCRdb copy retains only in-frame clones and omits some. Among more than 95,000 clones, about 80% were seen once, and the ten largest hold around 8.2%. The sequence derives from a middle-aged man in good health and CMV-seropositive. Sequencing was done on a sample of PBMCs. V is TRBV7-3 and J is TRBJ2-2; D is unclear. CDR3 coding DNA: TGTGCCAGCGAGGATAGCAGGAACACCGGGGAGCTGTTTTTT. Translating gives CASEDSRNTGELFF.